This T cell receptor beta chain stems from a study of CD8 T cells in ankylosing spondylitis. TCRdb reprocessed the 5' RACE reads with MiXCR, giving one entry per CDR3 protein. The sample yields hundreds of thousands of distinct CDR3 sequences, more than 9.5% seen once. Germline CDR1 LGHNA, CDR2 YNFKEQ. This CDR3 contains 17 residues. V was clipped by 4 bases and J by 0 bases, with 16 bases between them. Regarding the study as a whole: Ankylosing spondylitis blood appeared to carry a characteristic TCR beta motif of several highly homologous variants.

This clonotype was seen many times. Its specificity is unknown. The sequencing input was blood, either unsorted or a sorted T cell fraction (not recorded which). The V and J genes are TRBV4-2 and TRBJ2-4; the D gene is possibly TRBD2 (5 bases). This clonotype was sampled from a male donor with ankylosing spondylitis. The CDR3 nucleotides are TGTGCCAGCAGCCGGGAGCGTGCAGGACTAGCCAAAAACATTCAGTACTTC. Translated: CASSRERAGLAKNIQYF.